The 17 T cell receptor beta chains below were found in one sample sequenced in a study of sequential checkpoint blockade in melanoma. Treatment denoted: randomized to nivolumab then ipilimumab (arm A) or the reverse (arm B). Here immunoSEQ multiplex PCR was the method, and the copy in TCRdb shows in-frame clones only, minus some. The sample has 25,000 to 30,000 clones, 83% seen once. The sequences come from CD8+ T cells sorted from blood (inferred from file names), collected from a patient given nivolumab and ipilimumab in sequence. The receptors shown here come from a human donor with melanoma.

J is TRBJ2-1 and V is TRBV5-1; TRBD2 agrees at 9 bases. CDR1 is SGHRS, CDR2 YFSETQ, per germline. The J segment lost 1 base and the V segment lost 2 bases, leaving 4 bases of the junction unmatched. The CDR3 consists of 16 residues. The CDR3 coding sequence is TGCGCCAGCAGCTTCCTAGCGGGGACTTCCTACAATGAGCAGTTCTTC. Protein: CASSFLAGTSYNEQFF.

The chain has TRBV18 and TRBJ2-3; unclear D gene. Germline assignment: CDR1 KGHSH and CDR2 LQKENI. V lost 5 bases to trimming and J lost 0 bases, with 9 bases between them. The CDR3 contains 14 residues. The CDR3 sequence: CASSSTGSTDTQYF. The CDR3 coding sequence is TGTGCCAGCTCATCCACCGGGAGCACAGATACGCAGTATTTT.

CDR3 region: CASSQEVEGAEAFF. The CDR3 DNA sequence: TGCGCCAGCAGCCAAGAAGTTGAGGGGGCTGAAGCTTTCTTT. The rearrangement joins TRBV4-3 to TRBJ1-1; D possibly corresponds to TRBD1 (6 bases). Trimming took 0 bases from V and 6 from J, leaving 11 bases between them. This CDR3 has 14 amino acids. CDR1 and CDR2 from the germline V gene are LGHNA and YSLEER.

This clone was observed a few times. V and J are TRBV11-2 and TRBJ2-4; tentative D call: TRBD1 (6 bases). Per germline, CDR1 SGHAT and CDR2 FQNNGV. The CDR3 has 14 amino acids. V lost 7 bases and J lost 9, with 19 bases in between. The chain's CDR3 is CASTTTGTRGIQYF. CDR3 DNA: TGTGCCAGCACGACTACCGGGACAAGGGGCATTCAGTACTTC.

This chain links TRBV5-5 with TRBJ2-2; the D gene is possibly TRBD1 (6 bases). Germline-derived CDR1 and CDR2 are SGHKS and YYEKEE (reference sequence). CDR3 size: 18 residues. The ends were cut back, 1 base at V and 0 bases at J, with 16 bases in the middle. CDR3 protein: CASSLSYRALANTGELFF. The DNA of the CDR3 is TGTGCCAGCAGCTTGTCCTACAGGGCGCTTGCGAACACCGGGGAGCTGTTTTTT.

The chain has TRBV28 and TRBJ2-5; a weak D match, TRBD1 (5 bases). CDR3 length: 16 residues. Per germline, CDR1 MDHEN and CDR2 SYDVKM. V was shortened by 10 bases and J by 2 bases, with 23 bases between the two germline ends. Written as DNA, the CDR3 is TGTGCCACCGAAATAGGGGCTACGGGTTTTCAAGAGACCCAGTACTTC. As protein: CATEIGATGFQETQYF.

This clone was seen a single time. The chain is built from TRBV29-1 and TRBJ1-2; TRBD1 aligns across 10 bases. This CDR3 has 15 residues. Germline V gives CDR1 SQVTM, CDR2 ANQGSEA. J gave up 4 bases and V 6 bases, and 11 bases lay outside the gene matches. CDR3 DNA: TGCAGCGTCTTCAGCGGGACAGGGGACAGCTATGGCTACACCTTC. As protein: CSVFSGTGDSYGYTF.

This clone was detected once. The V call is TRBV27, the J call TRBJ1-2; D is uncertain. Trimming cost V 0 bases and J 8 bases, with 10 bases left between them. Germline CDR1 and CDR2: MNHEY and SMNVEV (reference sequence). This CDR3 spans 13 amino acids. In DNA, the CDR3 is TGTGCCAGCAGTTTATCGACGGCGGTCGGCTACACCTTC. This sequence encodes CASSLSTAVGYTF.

The count of this clone is one. The chain couples TRBV7-9 to TRBJ2-7; TRBD2 aligns across 10 bases. Germline V gene sequence: CDR1 SEHNR, CDR2 FQNEAQ (reference sequence). This CDR3 spans 17 amino acids. The ends lost 5 bases at V and 2 bases at J; junction bases unmatched: 12. The CDR3 nucleotides are TGTGCCAGCAGCCCCCGGGGAGCGGGAGGGAAACCCTACGAGCAGTACTTC. It is translated as CASSPRGAGGKPYEQYF.

CDR3 sequence reads: CASSVGLAGTYEQYF. CDR3 bases: TGTGCCAGCAGCGTAGGGTTAGCGGGCACCTACGAGCAGTACTTC. The rearrangement uses TRBV9 and TRBJ2-7, with TRBD2 matching 7 bases. CDR1 and CDR2 (germline): SGDLS, YYNGEE. V trimming: 0 bases; J trimming: 2 bases; junction bases outside the gene matches: 5. There are 15 residues in the CDR3.

The chain joins TRBV4-3 to TRBJ1-6, with D tentatively TRBD1 (6 bases). The CDR3 has 16 amino acids. CDR1 LGHNA and CDR2 YSLEER come from the germline V gene. Trimming took 0 bases from V and 8 from J, leaving 14 bases between them. DNA for the CDR3: TGCGCCAGCAGCCAAGATCCGGGGGGCTTGGATTCACCCCTCCACTTT. As protein: CASSQDPGGLDSPLHF.

The chain recombines TRBV9 with TRBJ2-1; D might be TRBD2 (6 bases). The CDR3 length is 12 residues. Germline V lookup: CDR1 SGDLS, CDR2 YYNGEE. V was cut by 4 bases and J by 10 bases, with 12 bases left in between. CDR3 coding DNA: TGTGCCAGCAGCCCCTGGGGGGACGAGCAGTTCTTC. Its translation: CASSPWGDEQFF.

This clone was recorded only once. The rearrangement joins TRBV6-6 to TRBJ2-7; 9 bases agree with TRBD2. The germline CDR1 and CDR2 sequences are MNHNY and SVGAGI (reference sequence). V was clipped by 2 bases and J by 2 bases; unmatched bases: 4. The CDR3 has 15 amino acids. The CDR3 coding sequence is TGTGCCAGCAGTTACCGGGGACTAGCAGCCTACGAGCAGTACTTC. Residues: CASSYRGLAAYEQYF.

V gene TRBV5-8 combines with J gene TRBJ2-1; tentative D call: TRBD2 (5 bases). Germline V lookup: CDR1 SGHTS, CDR2 YDEGEE. This CDR3 spans 14 amino acids. The ends were cut back, 3 bases at V and 1 base at J, with 8 bases in the middle. CDR3 protein: CASSSRTSYNEQFF. CDR3 bases: TGTGCCAGCAGCTCTAGGACTTCCTACAATGAGCAGTTCTTC.

This clone has just one count. The rearrangement links TRBV6-5 to TRBJ2-7; 14 positions agree with TRBD2. The CDR3 has 15 amino acids. Per the germline V gene, CDR1 is MNHEY and CDR2 is SVGAGI. Trimming at V came to 5 bases and at J to 4 bases, leaving 4 bases not matched to a gene. The CDR3 sequence: CASSAGLAGEYEQYF. The CDR3 nucleotides are TGTGCCAGCAGTGCGGGACTAGCGGGAGAGTACGAGCAGTACTTC.

The table lists this clone with a few counts. The V and J genes are TRBV7-9 and TRBJ2-7, with TRBD2 matching over 9 bases. CDR3 length: 14 amino acids. V was pared by 6 bases and J by 7 bases, with 10 bases of the junction left unmatched. CDR1 is SEHNR and CDR2 is FQNEAQ in the germline V gene (reference sequence). The CDR3 DNA reads as TGTGCCAGCAGTCCAAGGACTAGCGTTGGGGAGCAGTACTTC. Translation gives CASSPRTSVGEQYF.

The gene calls are TRBV19 and TRBJ2-7, with D unclear. Germline loops: CDR1 LNHDA, CDR2 SQIVND (reference sequence). V lost 5 bases and J lost 5, with 13 bases in between. The CDR3 runs 13 residues. CDR3 DNA: TGTGCCAGTAGTTGGCGACTCCGAGACGAGCAGTACTTC. This translates into CASSWRLRDEQYF.